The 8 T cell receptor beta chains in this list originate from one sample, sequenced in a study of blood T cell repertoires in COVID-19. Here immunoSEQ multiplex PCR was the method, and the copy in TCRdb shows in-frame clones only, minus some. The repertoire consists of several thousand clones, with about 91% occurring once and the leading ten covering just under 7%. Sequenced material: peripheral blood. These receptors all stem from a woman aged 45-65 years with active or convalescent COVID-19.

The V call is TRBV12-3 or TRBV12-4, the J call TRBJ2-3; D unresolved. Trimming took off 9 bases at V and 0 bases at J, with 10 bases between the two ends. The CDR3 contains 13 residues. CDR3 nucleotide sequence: TGTGCCAGTATGAGTGGTAGCACAGATACGCAGTATTTT. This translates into CASMSGSTDTQYF.

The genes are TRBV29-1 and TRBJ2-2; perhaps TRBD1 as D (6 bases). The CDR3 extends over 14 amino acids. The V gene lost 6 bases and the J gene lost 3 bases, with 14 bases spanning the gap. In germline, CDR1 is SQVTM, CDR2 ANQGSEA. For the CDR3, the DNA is TGCAGCGTCCCCGGGACATCACACACCGGGGAGCTGTTTTTT. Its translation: CSVPGTSHTGELFF.

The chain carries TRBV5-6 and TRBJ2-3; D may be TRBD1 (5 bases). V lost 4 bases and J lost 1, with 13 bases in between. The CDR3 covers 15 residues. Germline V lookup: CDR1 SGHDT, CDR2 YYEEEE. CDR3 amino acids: CASSPPDSGTDTQYF. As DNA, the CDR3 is TGTGCCAGCAGCCCACCCGACAGTGGCACAGATACGCAGTATTTT.

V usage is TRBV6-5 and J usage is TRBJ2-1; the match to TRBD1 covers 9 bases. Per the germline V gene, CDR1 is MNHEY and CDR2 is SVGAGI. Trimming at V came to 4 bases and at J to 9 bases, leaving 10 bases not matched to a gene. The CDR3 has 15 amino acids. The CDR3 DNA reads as TGTGCCAGCAGTTCCCGGGACAGGGAATTTGGTGAGCAGTTCTTC. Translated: CASSSRDREFGEQFF.

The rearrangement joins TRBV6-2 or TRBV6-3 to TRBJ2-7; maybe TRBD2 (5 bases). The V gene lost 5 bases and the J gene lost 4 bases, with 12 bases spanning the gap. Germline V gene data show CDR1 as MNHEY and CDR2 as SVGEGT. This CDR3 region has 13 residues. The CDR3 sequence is CASSNGLIYEQYF. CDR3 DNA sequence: TGTGCCAGCAGTAACGGACTCATTTACGAGCAGTACTTC.

In DNA, the CDR3 is TGTGCCAGCAGCCAAGACTGGACAGGGGGCAAGAACACTGAAGCTTTCTTT. Protein: CASSQDWTGGKNTEAFF. The chain is built from TRBV4-2 and TRBJ1-1; 11 bases are shared with TRBD1. The CDR3 covers 17 residues. Germline CDR1 and CDR2: LGHNA and YNFKEQ. Trimming cost V 0 bases and J 1 base; bases outside gene matches: 4.

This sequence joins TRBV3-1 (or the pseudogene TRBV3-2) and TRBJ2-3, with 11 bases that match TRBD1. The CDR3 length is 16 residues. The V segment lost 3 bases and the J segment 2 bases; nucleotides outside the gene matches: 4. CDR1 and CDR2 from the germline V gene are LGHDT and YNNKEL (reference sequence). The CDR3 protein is CASSQDRGPATDTQYF. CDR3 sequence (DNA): TGTGCCAGCAGCCAGGACAGGGGGCCCGCCACAGATACGCAGTATTTT.

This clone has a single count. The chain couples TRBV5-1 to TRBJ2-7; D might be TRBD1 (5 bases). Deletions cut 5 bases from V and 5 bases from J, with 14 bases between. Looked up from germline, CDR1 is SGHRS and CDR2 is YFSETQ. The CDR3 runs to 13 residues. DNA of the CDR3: TGCGCCAGCAGTGGGGCGCAGGGTGACGAGCAGTACTTC. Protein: CASSGAQGDEQYF.